These T cell receptor beta chains were read from a single sample in a study of cytomegalovirus exposure and HLA in healthy donors. This table comes from immunoSEQ multiplex PCR, and its TCRdb copy is limited to in-frame clones, with some not included. This sample carries 60,000 to 100,000 clones, around 78% of them seen once, and the ten largest clones take approximately 6%. Sequenced material: PBMCs. The receptors come from a male donor in good health and CMV-seropositive. Each CDR3 is given with its conserved first and last residue. Each record gives: J gene, D gene, clone size, V gene, CDR3 DNA, CDR3 protein. D genes are given only for firm matches. The size field is filled for only some rows; it gives once, few, many or a size class.

J: TRBJ2-5; D: TRBD2; size: -; V: TRBV6-5; DNA: TGTGCCAGCAGTAAGGGGAGGGCGGGGATGGAGACCCAGTACTTC; CDR3: CASSKGRAGMETQYF
J: TRBJ1-5; D: TRBD1; size: -; V: TRBV7-8; DNA: TGTGCCAGCAGCTCACCCGGGCCGGACAGGGTGCACCGATATAGCAATCAGCCCCAGCATTTT; CDR3: CASSSPGPDRVHRYSNQPQHF
J: TRBJ1-1; D: TRBD1; size: -; V: TRBV4-2; DNA: TGTGCCAGCAGCCACCCCGGGACAGAGAACACTGAAGCTTTCTTT; CDR3: CASSHPGTENTEAFF
J: TRBJ1-2; D: TRBD1; size: -; V: TRBV18; DNA: TGTGCCAGCTCACCATTCGGGACAGGGGGCTCGGGCTACACCTTC; CDR3: CASSPFGTGGSGYTF
J: TRBJ1-1; D: -; size: -; V: TRBV5-1; DNA: TGCGCCAGCAGCTTGAACAGCCTAGCCATGAACACTGAAGCTTTCTTT; CDR3: CASSLNSLAMNTEAFF
J: TRBJ2-2; D: TRBD1; size: -; V: TRBV19; DNA: TGTGCCACCCCCGGACAGGGTAACACCGGGGAGCTGTTTTTT; CDR3: CATPGQGNTGELFF
J: TRBJ1-4; D: TRBD1; size: -; V: TRBV6-6; DNA: TGTGCCAGCAGTGCCGACAGGGTTGGAGATCAAAAACTGTTTTTT; CDR3: CASSADRVGDQKLFF
J: TRBJ1-4; D: -; size: few; V: TRBV28; DNA: TGTGCCAGCAACCCGGGACAAGGATACGAAAAACTGTTTTTT; CDR3: CASNPGQGYEKLFF
J: TRBJ1-5; D: -; size: -; V: TRBV21-1; DNA: TGTGCCAGCAGCAGACACGCGGGCCCCGAAGACAATCAGCCCCAGCATTTT; CDR3: CASSRHAGPEDNQPQHF
J: TRBJ2-7; D: TRBD1; size: -; V: TRBV11-1; DNA: TGTGCCAGCAGCCGACAGGGTAGCTCCTACGAGCAGTACTTC; CDR3: CASSRQGSSYEQYF
J: TRBJ2-5; D: TRBD1; size: -; V: TRBV9; DNA: TGTGCCAGCAGCGTAGGGGACAGGGGAGGAGAGACCCAGTACTTC; CDR3: CASSVGDRGGETQYF
J: TRBJ1-5; D: -; size: -; V: TRBV18; DNA: TGTGCCAGCTCACCAGAGGCAGGGGTGGGTCAGCCCCAGCATTTT; CDR3: CASSPEAGVGQPQHF
J: TRBJ2-3; D: -; size: -; V: TRBV5-4; DNA: TGTGCCAGCAGCTTGGTCGGCGTGGGAGCAGATACGCAGTATTTT; CDR3: CASSLVGVGADTQYF
J: TRBJ1-2; D: -; size: once; V: TRBV9; DNA: TGTGCCAGCAGCGTAGGACAGGACTCGGGCTACACCTTC; CDR3: CASSVGQDSGYTF
J: TRBJ2-5; D: -; size: -; V: TRBV7-9; DNA: TGTGCCAGCAGCGTCTGGGGCGGACCCCGGGAGACCCAGTACTTC; CDR3: CASSVWGGPRETQYF
J: TRBJ2-7; D: TRBD2; size: -; V: TRBV4-1; DNA: TGCGCCAGCAGCCGACTAGCGGGAGGGCCGTACGAGCAGTACTTC; CDR3: CASSRLAGGPYEQYF
J: TRBJ2-5; D: TRBD1; size: -; V: TRBV5-6; DNA: TGTGCCAGCAGCTTAGGACAGGGAAAGACCCAGTACTTC; CDR3: CASSLGQGKTQYF
J: TRBJ2-1; D: TRBD2; size: -; V: TRBV29-1; DNA: TGCAGCGTTGAAGATCCAACTAGCGGGGGGCTCTACAATGAGCAGTTCTTC; CDR3: CSVEDPTSGGLYNEQFF
J: TRBJ2-3; D: TRBD2; size: -; V: TRBV2; DNA: TGTGCCAGCAAAAATAGCGGGGGGGCTTCAGATACGCAGTATTTT; CDR3: CASKNSGGASDTQYF
J: TRBJ2-7; D: TRBD1; size: -; V: TRBV19; DNA: TGTGCCAGTACCCCGGGACAGGGCCTCTACGAGCAGTACTTC; CDR3: CASTPGQGLYEQYF
J: TRBJ2-7; D: -; size: few; V: TRBV6-1; DNA: TGTGCCAGCAGTGAAGTTGGGCAAGGAACCGAGCAGTACTTC; CDR3: CASSEVGQGTEQYF
J: TRBJ2-1; D: -; size: -; V: TRBV27; DNA: TGTGCCAGCAGTTTGGAGGGAAGCTCCTACAATGAGCAGTTCTTC; CDR3: CASSLEGSSYNEQFF
J: TRBJ2-1; D: -; size: -; V: TRBV27; DNA: TGTGCCAGCAGTTTAATCCGGGGGGCGCGCCCCAACAATGAGCAGTTCTTC; CDR3: CASSLIRGARPNNEQFF
J: TRBJ2-5; D: -; size: -; V: TRBV28; DNA: TGTGCCAGCAGTTCACCCGGACAGGAGGGGGAGACCCAGTACTTC; CDR3: CASSSPGQEGETQYF
J: TRBJ1-1; D: -; size: -; V: TRBV19; DNA: TGTGCCAGTAGTGCCGGGTGGTATTTGAACACTGAAGCTTTCTTT; CDR3: CASSAGWYLNTEAFF
J: TRBJ2-2; D: TRBD2; size: once; V: TRBV9; DNA: TGTGCCAGCAGCGCCCCCGGGACTAGCGGGACCTCGAACACCGGGGAGCTGTTTTTT; CDR3: CASSAPGTSGTSNTGELFF
J: TRBJ2-1; D: TRBD2; size: -; V: TRBV29-1; DNA: TGCAGCGTTGAAGATAGCCTAGCGGGGGGGGTGGGGCAGTTCTTC; CDR3: CSVEDSLAGGVGQFF
J: TRBJ1-1; D: -; size: -; V: TRBV7-9; DNA: TGTGCCAGCAGTCCGAGCGGCACTGAAGCTTTCTTT; CDR3: CASSPSGTEAFF
J: TRBJ2-7; D: -; size: -; V: TRBV7-8; DNA: TGTGCCAGCAGCCCAACCTACGAGCAGTACTTC; CDR3: CASSPTYEQYF
J: TRBJ2-7; D: TRBD1; size: -; V: TRBV2; DNA: TGTGCCAGCTGGAGGACAGGGTACGAGCAGTACTTC; CDR3: CASWRTGYEQYF
J: TRBJ2-7; D: -; size: -; V: TRBV21-1; DNA: TGTGCCAGCAGCCCCCCTCGCCTACAAGCGACGAGCCCCTACGAGCAGTACTTC; CDR3: CASSPPRLQATSPYEQYF
J: TRBJ2-7; D: TRBD1; size: -; V: TRBV4-3; DNA: TGCGCCAGCAGCCAAGAGGGACAGCCATCCTACGAGCAGTACTTC; CDR3: CASSQEGQPSYEQYF
J: TRBJ1-1; D: -; size: -; V: TRBV28; DNA: TGTGCCAGCACCAGGGATAACACTGAAGCTTTCTTT; CDR3: CASTRDNTEAFF
J: TRBJ2-7; D: TRBD1; size: -; V: TRBV5-1; DNA: TGCGCCAGCAGCCCGACAGGGAGCTCCTACGAGCAGTACTTC; CDR3: CASSPTGSSYEQYF
J: TRBJ1-2; D: TRBD1; size: -; V: TRBV7-3; DNA: TGTGCCAGCAGCTCAACCGGGACAGGGGATGGCTACACCTTC; CDR3: CASSSTGTGDGYTF
J: TRBJ1-4; D: -; size: -; V: TRBV10-3; DNA: TGTGCCATCGGAGGAGGAGAAAAACTGTTTTTT; CDR3: CAIGGGEKLFF
J: TRBJ2-3; D: TRBD1; size: -; V: TRBV5-4; DNA: TGTGCCAGCAGCTTGGGGGGGGCCGGGACAGGGGGGACAGATACGCAGTATTTT; CDR3: CASSLGGAGTGGTDTQYF
J: TRBJ1-1; D: -; size: -; V: TRBV29-1; DNA: TGCAGCGTTTACAGGGACATACGTGAAGCTTTCTTT; CDR3: CSVYRDIREAFF
J: TRBJ1-5; D: -; size: -; V: TRBV7-9; DNA: TGTGCCAGCAGCCCGTCGGAGGTGGGCGGGGTGTTCCTTCAGCCCCAGCATTTT; CDR3: CASSPSEVGGVFLQPQHF